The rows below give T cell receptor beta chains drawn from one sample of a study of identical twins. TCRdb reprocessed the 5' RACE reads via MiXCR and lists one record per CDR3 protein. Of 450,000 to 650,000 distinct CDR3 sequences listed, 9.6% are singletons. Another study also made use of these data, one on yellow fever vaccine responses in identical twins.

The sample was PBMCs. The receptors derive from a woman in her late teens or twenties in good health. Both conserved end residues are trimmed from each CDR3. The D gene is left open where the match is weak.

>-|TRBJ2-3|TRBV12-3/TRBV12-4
ASSLAGGATDTQY
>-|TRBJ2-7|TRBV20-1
SAPPTGLVYEQY
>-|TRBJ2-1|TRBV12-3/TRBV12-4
ASRPTVSSYNEQF
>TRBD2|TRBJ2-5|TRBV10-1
ASSESRLAGEETQY
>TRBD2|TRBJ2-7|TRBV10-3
AISGGTGRTSGPSYEQY
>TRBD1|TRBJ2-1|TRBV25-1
ASSEAGGFNEQF
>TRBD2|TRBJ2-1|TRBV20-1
SAISGRVDEQF
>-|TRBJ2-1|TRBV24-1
ATGPDKSSEQF
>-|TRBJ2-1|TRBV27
ASSPDGYNEQF
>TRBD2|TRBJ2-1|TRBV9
ASSVEGVAGNEQF
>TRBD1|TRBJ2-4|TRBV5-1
ASSLAKGAASNIQY
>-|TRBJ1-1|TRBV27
ASSHTSRGNTEAF
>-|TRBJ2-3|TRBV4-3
ASSQDKANTDTQY
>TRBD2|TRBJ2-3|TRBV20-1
SAYTSGGADTQY
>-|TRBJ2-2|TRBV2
AREGRTNTGELF
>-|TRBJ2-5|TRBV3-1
ASGTGQETQY
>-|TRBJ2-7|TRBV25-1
ASSESRVTYEQY
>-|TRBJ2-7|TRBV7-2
ASSSISRVLYEQY
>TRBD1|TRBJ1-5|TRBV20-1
SARDSGTGGNQPQH
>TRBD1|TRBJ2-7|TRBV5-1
ASSPGQGSWHEQY
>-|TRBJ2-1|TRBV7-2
ASSLRIYNEQF
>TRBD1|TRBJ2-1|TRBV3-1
ACSQGTGTANEQF
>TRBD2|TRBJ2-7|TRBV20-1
SARDESGTHSYEQY
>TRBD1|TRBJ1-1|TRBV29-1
SGRQGAGTEAF
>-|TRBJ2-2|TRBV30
ALTEKNTGELF
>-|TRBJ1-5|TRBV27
ASSSSGTSQPQH
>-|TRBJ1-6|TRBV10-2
ASTPTDFYNSPLH
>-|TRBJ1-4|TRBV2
ASRKGNAEKLF
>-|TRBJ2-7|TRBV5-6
ASSPPVGGRPYEQY
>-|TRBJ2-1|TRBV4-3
ASSEGLRDEQF
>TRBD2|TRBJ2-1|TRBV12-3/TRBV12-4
ASSLPRLAGGHEQF
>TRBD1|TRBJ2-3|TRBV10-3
AISETGTGGSSDTQY
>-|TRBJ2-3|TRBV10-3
AIRSASTDTQY
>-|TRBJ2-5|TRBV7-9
ASSTIEGYETQY
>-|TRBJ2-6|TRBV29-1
SVDILSLNDSGANVLT
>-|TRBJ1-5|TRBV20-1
SARNREKGGNQPQH
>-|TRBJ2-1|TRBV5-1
ASSSSAEQF
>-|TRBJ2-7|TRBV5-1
ASSLVGRTHEQY
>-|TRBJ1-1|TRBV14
ASSQGTRNTEAF
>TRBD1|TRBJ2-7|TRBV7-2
ASSFRDRSLDEQY
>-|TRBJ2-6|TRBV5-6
ASSLPPGANVLT
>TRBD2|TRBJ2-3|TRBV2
ASRVGLAGSSDTQY
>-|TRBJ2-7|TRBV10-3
AIRTDYEQY
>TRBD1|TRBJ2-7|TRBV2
ASGGTGGGEQY
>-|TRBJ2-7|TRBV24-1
ATSDSHSYEQY
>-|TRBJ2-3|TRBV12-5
ASGSGLLTDTQY
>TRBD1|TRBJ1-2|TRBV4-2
ASSQDPGGVGYGYT
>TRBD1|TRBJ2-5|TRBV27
ASGTTGRETQY
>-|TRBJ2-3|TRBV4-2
ASSQGSAGTDTQY
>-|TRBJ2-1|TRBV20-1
SASPLPEQF
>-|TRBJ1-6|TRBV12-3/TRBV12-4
ASSFGARNSPLH
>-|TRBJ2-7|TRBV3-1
ASKPLSSYEQY
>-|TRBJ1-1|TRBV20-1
SAPTGTEAF
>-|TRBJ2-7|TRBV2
ASSERAVSELY
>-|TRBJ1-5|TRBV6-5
ASSYVGAVVNQPQH
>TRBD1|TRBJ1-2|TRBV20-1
SAQGSGQGNYGYT
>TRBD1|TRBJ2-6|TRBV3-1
ASSRTGGIAGANVLT
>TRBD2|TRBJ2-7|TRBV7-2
ASSLSGTQIYEQY
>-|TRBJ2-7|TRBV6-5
ASSYSEGLTYEQY